These T cell receptor beta chains were read from a single sample in a study of prognosis after radiotherapy for stage I lung cancer. TCRdb used MiXCR to reprocess the multiplex PCR reads, holding one entry per CDR3 protein. The table lists about 16,000 distinct CDR3 sequences, approximately 45% of them singletons. The sequencing used PBMCs, collected before or after stereotactic body radiation therapy (not recorded which). The source is a donor aged 50 or older with non-small cell lung cancer. Each CDR3 is given with its conserved first and last residue. A D gene is named only where the DNA matches it firmly. For some rows the clone size is stated as once, few or many, or as a class when expanded; others skip it.

TRBD1 | - | TRBJ1-4 | TRBV12-3/TRBV12-4 | CASSLLGSGQGFNEKLFF | TGTGCCAGCAGTTTACTGGGGTCCGGACAGGGGTTTAATGAAAAACTGTTTTTT
- | many | TRBJ2-7 | TRBV29-1 | CSAKQGPLYEQYF | TGCAGCGCAAAACAGGGACCTCTTTACGAGCAGTACTTC
TRBD1 | - | TRBJ1-6 | TRBV27 | CASSLNGQGNSPLHF | TGTGCCAGCAGTTTAAACGGACAGGGAAATTCACCCCTCCACTTT
TRBD1 | - | TRBJ1-2 | TRBV2 | CASVGQGRSGYTF | TGTGCCAGCGTCGGACAGGGTAGAAGTGGCTACACCTTC
TRBD1 | few | TRBJ1-3 | TRBV20-1 | CSARDSDRGLDNLYF | TGCAGTGCTAGAGATTCGGACAGGGGGCTGGACAACCTATATTTT
- | - | TRBJ2-7 | TRBV27 | CASSPLASNEQYF | TGTGCCAGCAGTCCCCTAGCGTCCAACGAGCAGTACTTC
- | many | TRBJ2-3 | TRBV5-1 | CASSFEIRADTQYF | TGCGCCAGCAGCTTTGAAATTAGGGCAGATACGCAGTATTTT
TRBD2 | - | TRBJ2-5 | TRBV5-1 | CASSSSASSGRQETQYF | TGCGCCAGCAGCTCCTCGGCGTCTAGCGGGAGACAAGAGACCCAGTACTTC
TRBD1 | medium-sized | TRBJ1-1 | TRBV2 | CASSAQGADTEAFF | TGTGCCAGCAGCGCCCAGGGGGCGGACACTGAAGCTTTCTTT
TRBD2 | many | TRBJ2-3 | TRBV5-1 | CASSLATGGARDTQYF | TGCGCCAGCAGCTTGGCCACGGGGGGGGCCCGGGATACGCAGTATTTT
TRBD2 | - | TRBJ2-1 | TRBV6-1 | CASWTSVIGEQFF | TGTGCCAGCTGGACTAGCGTGATTGGTGAGCAGTTCTTC
- | many | TRBJ1-2 | TRBV7-9 | CASSFYDGSYGYTF | TGTGCCAGCAGCTTTTACGACGGATCCTATGGCTACACCTTC
- | - | TRBJ1-5 | TRBV19 | CASNKKTGGQPQHF | TGTGCCAGTAACAAGAAGACAGGCGGTCAGCCCCAGCATTTT
- | - | TRBJ2-1 | TRBV6-4 | CASSDSIAVSYNEQFF | TGTGCCAGCAGTGACTCGATAGCGGTCTCCTACAATGAGCAGTTCTTC
TRBD2 | once | TRBJ2-7 | TRBV28 | CSSILAGVTSEQYF | TGTTCCAGCATCCTAGCGGGAGTAACGTCCGAGCAGTACTTC
- | few | TRBJ2-1 | TRBV6-1 | CASSPRVVGYNEQFF | TGTGCCAGCAGCCCCAGGGTAGTCGGCTACAATGAGCAGTTCTTC
- | many | TRBJ2-2 | TRBV11-3 | CASSSNGINTGELFF | TGTGCCAGCAGCAGCAATGGGATAAACACCGGGGAGCTGTTTTTT
- | once | TRBJ1-2 | TRBV19 | CASSIIEQGYGYTF | TGTGCCAGTAGTATAATAGAACAGGGCTATGGCTACACCTTC